The next 21 T cell receptor beta chains were all read from a single sample in a study of T cell responses to AZD1222 COVID-19 vaccine. Using immunoSEQ multiplex PCR, the repertoire was profiled, and TCRdb retains in-frame clones only, with some absent. Among 90,000 to 100,000 clones listed, roughly nine tenths were seen once. This sample comprised peripheral blood, obtained on day 0 of AZD1222 vaccination. These receptors all stem from an adult in good health.

The V and J genes are TRBV11-3 and TRBJ2-1, with 9 positions matching TRBD1. V was pared by 5 bases and J by 7 bases, with 6 bases of the junction left unmatched. Germline loops: CDR1 SGHNT, CDR2 YENEEA. The CDR3 has 14 residues. The CDR3 here is CASSVDRGRNEQFF. CDR3 DNA: TGTGCCAGCAGCGTGGACAGGGGTCGAAATGAGCAGTTCTTC.

This clone has a single count. The chain combines TRBV5-1 with TRBJ1-3; TRBD1 might be the D (5 bases). The CDR3 runs to 16 residues. The germline gives CDR1 SGHRS, CDR2 YFSETQ. Trimming stripped 4 bases from V and 0 bases from J, with 14 bases between. CDR3 sequence (DNA): TGCGCCAGCAGCCTCTCGACCAGGGCCTCTGGAAACACCATATATTTT. Protein sequence: CASSLSTRASGNTIYF.

This clone occurred once. The chain couples TRBV2 to TRBJ2-7, with 9 bases matching TRBD1. Germline lookup yields CDR1 SNHLY and CDR2 FYNNEI. Trimming removed 6 bases from V and 7 bases from J; junction bases left unmatched: 4. CDR3 length equals 12 residues. CDR3 nucleotide sequence: TGTGCCAGCAGGGGGACAGGGAGGGAGCAGTACTTC. Translation: CASRGTGREQYF.

The V and J genes are TRBV6-5 and TRBJ2-5, with a possible D match to TRBD2 (6 bases). The CDR3 has 14 amino acids. V lost 7 bases and J 6 bases, leaving 18 bases between the germline ends. The V gene's germline CDR1 is MNHEY and CDR2 SVGAGI. This chain's CDR3 is CASTQPGDLKTQYF. The DNA of the CDR3 is TGTGCCAGCACCCAACCGGGGGACCTAAAGACCCAGTACTTC.

A few counts support this clone. This chain uses TRBV6-5 with TRBJ2-5; 7 positions match TRBD2. Germline loops: CDR1 MNHEY, CDR2 SVGAGI. J was trimmed by 0 bases and V by 8 bases; bases with no gene match: 3. The CDR3 spans 13 residues. The chain's CDR3 is CASWRGYQETQYF. In nucleotides, the CDR3 is TGTGCCAGCTGGCGGGGGTACCAAGAGACCCAGTACTTC.

The CDR3 here is CASSAVGDQPQHF. The DNA of the CDR3 is TGTGCCAGCAGTGCCGTGGGGGATCAGCCCCAGCATTTT. The V and J genes are TRBV2 and TRBJ1-5; possible D gene TRBD1, 5 bases. Deletions cut 4 bases from V and 5 bases from J, with 9 bases between. Germline CDR1 and CDR2: SNHLY and FYNNEI. The CDR3 consists of 13 residues.

This rearrangement joins TRBV5-1 to TRBJ1-1; D remains unclear. Trimming took off 4 bases at V and 1 base at J, with 8 bases between the two ends. This CDR3 comprises 13 residues. Germline lookup yields CDR1 SGHRS and CDR2 YFSETQ. CDR3 loop: CASSVTPNTEAFF. For the CDR3, the DNA is TGCGCCAGCAGCGTAACCCCGAACACTGAAGCTTTCTTT.

This clone was observed a few times. The chain carries TRBV27 and TRBJ1-6; a possible D gene is TRBD1 (5 bases). V was cut by 4 bases and J by 8 bases, with 15 bases left in between. The CDR3 has 15 residues. Germline V gene sequence: CDR1 MNHEY, CDR2 SMNVEV (reference sequence). The CDR3 loop is CASSYGARGDSPLHF. DNA of the CDR3: TGTGCCAGCAGTTACGGGGCCCGCGGGGATTCACCCCTCCACTTT.

V is TRBV5-4 and J is TRBJ1-2; 8 bases agree with TRBD1. Germline V lookup: CDR1 SGHNT, CDR2 YYREEE (reference sequence). The CDR3 covers 16 residues. V shed 4 bases, J shed 2 bases, and the junction held 10 bases outside the gene matches. The CDR3 DNA reads TGTGCCAGCAGCCGGGGGGAGGACAGGGTAAACTATGGCTACACCTTC. This encodes CASSRGEDRVNYGYTF. The full variable domain, in which reference TRBV5-4 and TRBJ1-2 provide the parts outside the CDR3, is ETGVTQSPTHLIKTRGQQVTLRCSSQSGHNTVSWYQQALGQGPQFIFQYYREEENGRGNFPPRFSGLQFPNYSSELNVNALELDDSALYLCASSRGEDRVNYGYTFGSGTRLTVV.

This rearrangement joins TRBV5-1 to TRBJ1-2; D is unclear. The V gene lost 0 bases and the J gene lost 2 bases, with 11 bases spanning the gap. The CDR3 spans 15 residues. Per germline, CDR1 SGHRS and CDR2 YFSETQ. The CDR3 nucleotides are TGCGCCAGCAGCTTGGAAGGCTGGGCAAACTATGGCTACACCTTC. Its protein is CASSLEGWANYGYTF.

The table lists this clone with a count of one. J is TRBJ1-4 and V is TRBV18; 7 nucleotides line up with TRBD1. The ends lost 3 bases at V and 0 bases at J; junction bases unmatched: 10. This CDR3 has 18 residues. Germline V lookup: CDR1 KGHSH, CDR2 LQKENI. The CDR3 here is CASSPLMTGTATNEKLFF. DNA of the CDR3: TGTGCCAGCTCACCGCTCATGACAGGGACGGCAACTAATGAAAAACTGTTTTTT.

CDR3 nucleotides: TGTGCCAGCAGCCAAACTAGCGGGGGCCATGCCGATGAGACAGATACGCAGTATTTT. This translates into CASSQTSGGHADETDTQYF. The chain recombines TRBV3-1 (or the pseudogene TRBV3-2) with TRBJ2-3, with TRBD2 matching over 11 bases. V gave up 2 bases and J gave up 3 bases; unmatched junction bases: 13. Germline V CDR1 and CDR2: LGHDT, YNNKEL (reference sequence). This CDR3 contains 19 residues.

A word on this clone: Other nucleotide sequences in the sample specify the same CDR3. The V and J genes are TRBV5-1 and TRBJ1-1; D is undetermined. Per germline, CDR1 SGHRS and CDR2 YFSETQ. The V gene lost 0 bases and the J gene lost 0 bases, with 6 bases spanning the gap. The CDR3 totals 14 residues. The CDR3, as DNA: TGCGCCAGCAGCTTGGGACACTTGAACACTGAAGCTTTCTTT. Translation gives CASSLGHLNTEAFF.

V is TRBV9 and J is TRBJ2-1, with TRBD2 matching 10 bases. The CDR3 is 15 residues long. In germline, CDR1 is SGDLS, CDR2 YYNGEE. V gave up 4 bases and J gave up 7 bases; unmatched junction bases: 8. CDR3 nucleotides: TGTGCCAGCAGCCCGAGTAGCGGGGGGAGAAATGAGCAGTTCTTC. It is translated as CASSPSSGGRNEQFF.

The J gene is TRBJ2-7, the V gene TRBV9; D is possibly TRBD1 (6 bases). Per the germline V gene, CDR1 is SGDLS and CDR2 is YYNGEE. Between the trimmed V and J ends, which lost 4 bases and 0 bases, there was a span of 14 bases. This CDR3 region has 15 residues. The CDR3, as DNA: TGTGCCAGCAGCTTCCAGACAGGTCCCTCCTACGAGCAGTACTTC. Translating gives CASSFQTGPSYEQYF.

The chain has TRBV18 and TRBJ1-2; a possible D gene is TRBD1 (6 bases). CDR3 length: 15 residues. Trimming stripped 5 bases from V and 0 bases from J, with 13 bases between. The germline gives CDR1 KGHSH, CDR2 LQKENI. In DNA form, the CDR3 reads TGTGCCAGCTCATCCGAGACAGGAGCTAACTATGGCTACACCTTC. This codes for CASSSETGANYGYTF.

The chain carries TRBV4-3 and TRBJ1-3; D is uncertain. The germline gives CDR1 LGHNA, CDR2 YSLEER. The CDR3 sequence is 17 residues long. V was pared by 4 bases and J by 4 bases, with 20 bases between. CDR3 loop: CASSPRHLRSIGNTIYF. The CDR3 DNA reads as TGCGCCAGCAGCCCGCGACATCTTCGCTCCATCGGAAACACCATATATTTT.

The chain employs TRBV30 and TRBJ2-1; possible D gene TRBD2, 5 bases. CDR3 length: 14 amino acids. In germline, CDR1 is GTSNPN, CDR2 SVGIG (reference sequence). V lost 0 bases and J lost 10, with 16 bases in between. Written as DNA, the CDR3 is TGTGCCTGGAGTGTACTAGGCGGCCCTACAGAGCAGTTCTTC. Translated, it gives CAWSVLGGPTEQFF.

The chain combines TRBV19 with TRBJ1-5, with no clear D. V lost 1 base and J lost 7, with 5 bases in between. Per germline, CDR1 LNHDA and CDR2 SQIVND (reference sequence). The CDR3 extends over 12 amino acids. The CDR3 coding sequence is TGTGCCAGTAGTATAGCCGTACAGCCCCAGCATTTT. Residues: CASSIAVQPQHF.

The chain links TRBV9 to TRBJ2-3; 7 positions agree with TRBD1. V was clipped by 3 bases and J by 5 bases; unmatched bases: 9. In germline, CDR1 is SGDLS, CDR2 YYNGEE. The CDR3 spans 15 residues. The CDR3 sequence is CASSAQGEVGDTQYF. CDR3 nucleotides: TGTGCCAGCAGCGCGCAGGGGGAAGTAGGAGATACGCAGTATTTT.

Here the CDR3 reads CASSTGITEAFF. Here the CDR3 DNA reads TGTGCCAGCAGCACAGGGATCACTGAAGCTTTCTTT. The chain employs TRBV28 and TRBJ1-1, with a tentative D call TRBD1 (6 bases). The CDR3 contains 12 residues. With 6 bases removed from V and 4 bases from J, the gap between germline ends came to 9 bases. CDR1 is MDHEN and CDR2 is SYDVKM in the germline V gene.